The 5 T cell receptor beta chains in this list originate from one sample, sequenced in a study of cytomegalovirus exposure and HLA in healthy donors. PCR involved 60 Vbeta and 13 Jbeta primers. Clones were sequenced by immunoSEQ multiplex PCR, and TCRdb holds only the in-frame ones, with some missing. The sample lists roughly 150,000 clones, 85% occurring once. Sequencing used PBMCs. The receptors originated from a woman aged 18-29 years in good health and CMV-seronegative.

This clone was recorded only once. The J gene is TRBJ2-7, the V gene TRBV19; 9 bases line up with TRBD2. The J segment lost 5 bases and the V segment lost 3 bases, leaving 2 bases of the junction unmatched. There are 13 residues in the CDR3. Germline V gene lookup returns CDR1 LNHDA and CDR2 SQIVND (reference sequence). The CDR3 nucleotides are TGTGCCAGTAGTATGACTAGCGGTCACGAGCAGTACTTC. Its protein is CASSMTSGHEQYF.

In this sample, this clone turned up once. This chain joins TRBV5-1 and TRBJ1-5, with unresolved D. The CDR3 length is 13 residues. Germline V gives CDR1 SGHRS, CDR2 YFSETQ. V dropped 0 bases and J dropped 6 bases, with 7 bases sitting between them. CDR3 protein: CASSLDSGQPQHF. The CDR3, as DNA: TGCGCCAGCAGCTTGGATTCGGGTCAGCCCCAGCATTTT.

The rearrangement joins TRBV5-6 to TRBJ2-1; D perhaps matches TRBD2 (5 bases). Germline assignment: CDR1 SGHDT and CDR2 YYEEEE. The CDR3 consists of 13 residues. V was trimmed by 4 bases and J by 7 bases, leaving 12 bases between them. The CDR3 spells CASSPERLNEQFF. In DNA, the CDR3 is TGTGCCAGCAGCCCGGAGCGGTTGAATGAGCAGTTCTTC.

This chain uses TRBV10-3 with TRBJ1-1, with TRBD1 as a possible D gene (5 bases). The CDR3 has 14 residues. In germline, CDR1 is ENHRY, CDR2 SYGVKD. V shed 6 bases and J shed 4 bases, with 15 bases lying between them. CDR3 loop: CAISSRQGRTEAFF. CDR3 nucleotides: TGTGCCATCAGCTCAAGGCAGGGTCGCACTGAAGCTTTCTTT.

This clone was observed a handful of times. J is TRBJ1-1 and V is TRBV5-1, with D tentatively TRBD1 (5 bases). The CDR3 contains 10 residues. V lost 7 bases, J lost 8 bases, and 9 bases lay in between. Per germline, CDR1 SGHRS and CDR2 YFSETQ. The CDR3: CASPRQEAFF. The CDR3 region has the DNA TGCGCCAGCCCTCGACAGGAAGCTTTCTTT.